This TCR beta chain appears in the sequencing data of a study of OX40 agonist ivuxolimab in advanced cancers. Germline CDR1 MNHNS, CDR2 SASEGT. The germline V and J ends were trimmed by 5 bases and 6 bases, with 14 bases remaining between them. This CDR3 is 13 amino acids long. TCRdb keeps only in-frame clones here, not all; method: immunoSEQ multiplex PCR. Of some 100,000 clones in the sample, around 80% were seen once. The chain is built from TRBV6-1 and TRBJ2-7; no clear D gene. This clonotype originated in an adult with an advanced solid tumor such as melanoma, head and neck, liver or kidney cancer. The specimen comprised CD4+ or CD8+ T cells sorted from blood, sampled in a trial of the OX40 agonist ivuxolimab. This CDR3 is CASSSLLKIEQYV. CDR3 coding DNA: TGTGCCAGCAGTTCCCTCCTCAAGATCGAGCAGTACGTC.